A selection of T cell receptor beta chains follows, all from one sample in a study of control samples from healthy donors and cancer patients. TCRdb keeps only in-frame clones here, not all; method: immunoSEQ multiplex PCR. Of 250,000 to 300,000 clones listed, roughly 87% are singletons. Sequences were obtained from PBMCs. The source of these receptors is an older woman with lung cancer. The CDR3 runs from the conserved cysteine through the conserved F or W. D genes are given only for firm matches. Clone sizes are given selectively: once, few, many, or a class where the clone is expanded.

d_call j_call clone_size v_call cdr3_aa cdr3_nt
TRBD1 TRBJ2-2 . TRBV24-1 CAISTGDNPGELFF TGTGCCATCTCGACAGGGGACAATCCCGGGGAGCTGTTTTTT
TRBD1 TRBJ1-4 . TRBV11-2 CASSQQGRPNEKLFF TGTGCCAGCAGCCAACAGGGGAGGCCTAATGAAAAACTGTTTTTT
TRBD1 TRBJ1-1 once TRBV4-2 CASSQEEQGYTEAFF TGTGCCAGCAGCCAGGAAGAACAGGGGTACACTGAAGCTTTCTTT
TRBD2 TRBJ2-5 . TRBV7-2 CASSTDSGRETQYF TGTGCCAGCAGCACGGATAGCGGGAGAGAGACCCAGTACTTC
. TRBJ2-6 . TRBV3-1/TRBV3-2 CASSFPGGANVLTF TGTGCCAGCAGCTTCCCGGGTGGGGCCAACGTCCTGACTTTC
TRBD2 TRBJ2-7 . TRBV4-2 CASSQAGLAEGYEQYF TGTGCCAGCAGCCAAGCCGGACTAGCGGAGGGGTACGAGCAGTACTTC
. TRBJ1-3 . TRBV28 CASSATPNTGNTIYF TGTGCCAGCAGTGCCACGCCTAACACTGGAAACACCATATATTTT
TRBD1 TRBJ1-2 . TRBV2 CASSSQQGEYGYTF TGTGCCAGCAGCTCACAACAGGGGGAGTATGGCTACACCTTC
TRBD2 TRBJ2-2 . TRBV6-1 CASSDWTSGSSGELFF TGTGCCAGCAGTGATTGGACTAGCGGTAGTTCCGGGGAGCTGTTTTTT
. TRBJ2-7 . TRBV9 CASSVGPSGPEQYF TGTGCCAGCAGCGTAGGGCCCTCCGGGCCCGAGCAGTACTTC
TRBD1 TRBJ1-2 many TRBV19 CASSIRPGQGGYTF TGTGCCAGTAGTATTCGACCGGGACAGGGCGGCTACACCTTC
TRBD2 TRBJ2-5 few TRBV5-1 CASSSGLAGGMETQYF TGCGCCAGCAGCTCGGGACTAGCGGGGGGAATGGAGACCCAGTACTTC
. TRBJ2-3 . TRBV7-2 CASSSLPVRDTQYF TGTGCCAGCAGCTCCCTTCCCGTCCGAGATACGCAGTATTTT
. TRBJ2-2 . TRBV3-1/TRBV3-2 CASSRGFPGELFF TGTGCCAGCAGCCGGGGATTTCCCGGGGAGCTGTTTTTT
TRBD1 TRBJ1-5 . TRBV5-1 CASSLGTGKNQPQHF TGCGCCAGCAGCTTGGGGACAGGGAAGAATCAGCCCCAGCATTTT
TRBD1 TRBJ1-2 . TRBV5-4 CASSLPGQGYGYTF TGTGCCAGCAGCCTGCCGGGACAGGGGTATGGCTACACCTTC
. TRBJ1-5 . TRBV30 CAWSVQSPGVQPQHF TGTGCCTGGAGTGTACAGTCGCCAGGGGTCCAGCCCCAGCATTTT